Sequencing of this TCR beta chain was carried out in a study of Ad26.COV2.S vaccination and SARS-CoV-2 variants. The germline V gene encodes CDR1 SQVTM and CDR2 ANQGSEA. The CDR3 totals 12 residues. V trimming: 4 bases; J trimming: 4 bases; junction bases outside the gene matches: 0. The protocol was immunoSEQ multiplex PCR, while the TCRdb copy is restricted to in-frame clones and leaves out a portion. This sample carries fewer than 800,000 clones, 80% to 90% of them seen once, and the ten largest clones take approximately 1.5%. For this clone: As yet, its antigen is unknown.

The treatment denotes: around 19 received Ad26.COV2.S at low or high dose, single or two shots; 5 received placebo; per-sample allocation not given. It was on day 63 after the first vaccine or placebo injection that samples were taken. Findings and caveats of the study: Possibly, TCR breadth and depth analyses underestimated total T cell responses.

The V and J genes are TRBV29-1 and TRBJ1-3; 8 bases agree with TRBD1. Sequencing used peripheral blood, obtained in a trial of Ad26.COV2.S vaccine versus placebo. This clonotype was sampled from a person between 18 and 65 years old who received the Ad26.COV2.S COVID-19 vaccine or a placebo. This CDR3 is CSVGTGGNTIYF. The CDR3 DNA is TGCAGCGTTGGGACAGGGGGAAACACCATATATTTT. Variable domain in full (rest from reference TRBV29-1 and TRBJ1-3): SAVISQKPSRDICQRGTSLTIQCQVDSQVTMMFWYRQQPGQSLTLIATANQGSEATYESGFVIDKFPISRPNLTFSTLTVSNMSPEDSSIYLCSVGTGGNTIYFGEGSWLTVV.